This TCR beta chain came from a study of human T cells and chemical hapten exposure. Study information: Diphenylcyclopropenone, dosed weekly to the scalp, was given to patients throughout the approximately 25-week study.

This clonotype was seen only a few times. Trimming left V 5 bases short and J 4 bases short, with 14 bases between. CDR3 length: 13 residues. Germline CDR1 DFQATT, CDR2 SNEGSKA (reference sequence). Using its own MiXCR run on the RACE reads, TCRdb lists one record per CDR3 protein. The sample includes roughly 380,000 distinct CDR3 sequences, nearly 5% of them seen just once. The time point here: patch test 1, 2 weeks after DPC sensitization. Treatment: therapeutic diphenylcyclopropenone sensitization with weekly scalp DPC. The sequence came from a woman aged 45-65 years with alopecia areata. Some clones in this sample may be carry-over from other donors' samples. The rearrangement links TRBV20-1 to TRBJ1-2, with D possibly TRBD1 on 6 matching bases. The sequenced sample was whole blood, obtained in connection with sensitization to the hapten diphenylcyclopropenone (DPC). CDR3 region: CSAFLTGIYGYTF. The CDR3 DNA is TGCAGTGCTTTTCTCACAGGGATCTATGGCTACACCTTC.